This passage covers 15 T cell receptor beta chains from one sample sequenced in a study of CD8+ T cells in alopecia areata. Treatment: oral pan-JAK inhibitor, 5-10 mg twice daily. RNA extraction was followed by reverse transcription into cDNA, which acted as the sequencing template. The repertoire was sequenced with immunoSEQ multiplex PCR; TCRdb's copy has only in-frame clones and lacks some. This sample has more than 90,000 clones, with about three fifths found just once. The sample in question was CD8+ T cells sorted from blood, obtained at week 4, from a patient treated with tofacitinib. The origin of the receptors is a human donor with alopecia areata.

This clone was detected a few times. The V and J genes are TRBV7-2 and TRBJ2-5; D not resolved. V was shortened by 1 base and J by 3 bases, with 12 bases between the two germline ends. This CDR3 is 15 amino acids long. Germline V gives CDR1 SGHTA, CDR2 FQGNSA. In DNA form, the CDR3 reads TGTGCCAGCAGCTTAGTCGCCCTAGGTGAAGAGACCCAGTACTTC. Amino acids: CASSLVALGEETQYF.

This clone was observed at least ten times. A junction end diverges from the germline sequence, so it may reflect a read error. This chain links TRBV19 with TRBJ1-4; D might be TRBD1 (5 bases). The length of the CDR3 is 12 residues. The germline V gene encodes CDR1 LNHDA and CDR2 SQIVND (reference sequence). The CDR3 loop is CASSAGTADRLF. CDR3 coding DNA: TGTGCCAGTAGCGCAGGGACGGCCGATCGTCTCTTT.

There are a few counts of this clone. The CDR3 coding sequence is TGCGCCAACCCCCTGCCCGAGCAGTACTTC. Translated, it gives CANPLPEQYF. The chain links TRBV5-1 to TRBJ2-7; D gene unclear. V was shortened by 9 bases and J by 6 bases, with 10 bases between the two germline ends. The CDR3 spans 10 residues. Germline CDR1 and CDR2: SGHRS and YFSETQ.

CDR3: CAIRPGQQETQYF. The CDR3 DNA follows: TGTGCCATCAGACCCGGACAGCAAGAGACCCAGTACTTC. The rearrangement uses TRBV10-3 and TRBJ2-5; possibly TRBD1 for D (6 bases). The CDR3 has 13 residues. V was cut by 6 bases and J by 2 bases, with 10 bases left in between. The germline CDR1 and CDR2 sequences are ENHRY and SYGVKD.

In nucleotides, the CDR3 is TGTGCCTGGAATACAGGGGCCTCTGATGGCTACACCTTC. Its protein is CAWNTGASDGYTF. J is TRBJ1-2 and V is TRBV30, with 7 bases identical to TRBD1. V lost 4 bases to trimming and J lost 6 bases; unmatched junction nucleotides: 8. There are 13 residues in the CDR3. Germline lookup yields CDR1 GTSNPN and CDR2 SVGIG (reference sequence).

This sequence joins TRBV29-1 and TRBJ2-7; TRBD1 might be the D (6 bases). Trimming shortened V by 8 bases and J by 1 base, and 15 bases separated the two germline ends. The CDR3 is 13 residues long. Germline lookup yields CDR1 SQVTM and CDR2 ANQGSEA. Here the CDR3 DNA reads TGCAGCTTCCACCGGACAGATTCCTACGAGCAGTACTTC. It translates to CSFHRTDSYEQYF.

The rearrangement uses TRBV4-3 and TRBJ2-3, with D perhaps TRBD1 (5 bases). Germline CDR1 reads LGHNA; CDR2 reads YSLEER. V dropped 0 bases and J dropped 0 bases, with 22 bases sitting between them. This CDR3 contains 20 residues. This CDR3 is CASSQDLYAQGRPSTDTQYF. In DNA, the CDR3 is TGCGCCAGCAGCCAAGACTTATATGCCCAGGGTAGACCTAGCACAGATACGCAGTATTTT.

This chain uses TRBV5-1 with TRBJ1-6; 9 bases map to TRBD1. Germline V gives CDR1 SGHRS, CDR2 YFSETQ. Trimming removed 3 bases from V and 10 bases from J; junction bases left unmatched: 5. This CDR3 has 14 amino acids. The CDR3 here is CASSSGQGLSPLHF. As DNA, the CDR3 is TGCGCCAGCAGCTCGGGACAGGGCCTATCACCCCTCCACTTT.

The rearrangement links TRBV6-5 to TRBJ1-6; TRBD1 aligns across 9 bases. The CDR3 covers 15 residues. J lost 5 bases, V lost 6 bases, and 5 bases had no gene match. In germline, CDR1 is MNHEY, CDR2 SVGAGI. The CDR3 loop is CASRTGTGNNSPLHF. CDR3 in DNA: TGTGCCAGCAGGACTGGGACAGGGAATAATTCACCCCTCCACTTT.

The chain carries TRBV7-9 and TRBJ2-7; D is unresolved. The germline V gene encodes CDR1 SEHNR and CDR2 FQNEAQ (reference sequence). The CDR3 contains 13 residues. Trimming took 6 bases from V and 2 from J, leaving 11 bases between them. This chain's CDR3 is CASSAETTYEQYF. DNA for the CDR3: TGTGCCAGCAGTGCGGAAACCACCTACGAGCAGTACTTC. Full variable domain (remainder filled in from reference TRBV7-9 and TRBJ2-7): DTGVSQNPRHKITKRGQNVTFRCDPISEHNRLYWYRQTLGQGPEFLTYFQNEAQLEKSRLLSDRFSAERPKGSFSTLEIQRTEQGDSAMYLCASSAETTYEQYFGPGTRLTVT.

J is TRBJ2-7 and V is TRBV30; D uncertain. CDR3 size: 15 residues. CDR1 and CDR2 (germline): GTSNPN, SVGIG (reference sequence). The V end was cut by 1 base, the J end by 2 bases, with 15 bases between. The CDR3 region is CAWSEVRLVAYEQYF. As DNA, the CDR3 is TGTGCCTGGAGTGAGGTCCGACTGGTCGCCTACGAGCAGTACTTC.

This chain links TRBV9 with TRBJ2-1; D gene ambiguous. The CDR3 loop spans 15 amino acids. Deletions cut 0 bases from V and 0 bases from J, with 7 bases between. The germline CDR1 and CDR2 sequences are SGDLS and YYNGEE. CDR3 protein: CASSVGSSSYNEQFF. The CDR3 region has the DNA TGTGCCAGCAGCGTAGGGTCGAGCTCCTACAATGAGCAGTTCTTC.

The chain recombines TRBV6-1 with TRBJ1-1, with D perhaps matching TRBD1 (5 bases). This CDR3 spans 13 amino acids. Germline loops: CDR1 MNHNS, CDR2 SASEGT. V was cut by 9 bases and J by 1 base, with 12 bases left in between. CDR3: CASLGQGNTEAFF. CDR3 sequence (DNA): TGTGCCAGTCTGGGGCAGGGGAACACTGAAGCTTTCTTT.

V and J are TRBV14 and TRBJ1-1; D unresolved. Germline V gives CDR1 SGHDN, CDR2 FVKESK. Deletions cut 1 base from V and 1 base from J, with 7 bases between. The CDR3 runs 14 residues. The CDR3 bases are TGTGCCAGCAGCCAAGGGTGGGAGAACACTGAAGCTTTCTTT. Its protein is CASSQGWENTEAFF.

V gene TRBV11-2 combines with J gene TRBJ2-1; TRBD1 aligns across 10 bases. Trimming removed 5 bases from V and 6 bases from J; junction bases left unmatched: 7. This CDR3 contains 15 residues. The germline CDR1 and CDR2 sequences are SGHAT and FQNNGV. CDR3 region: CASSPDRGLTNEQFF. The CDR3 DNA is TGTGCCAGCAGCCCCGACAGGGGGCTTACCAATGAGCAGTTCTTC.